The 26 T cell receptor beta chains given below trace back to one sample, sequenced in a study of beta chain features in type 1 diabetes. The investigators reverse transcribed all of the isolated RNA, so they sequenced expressed TCRB transcripts. The assay was immunoSEQ multiplex PCR, and TCRdb's table has in-frame clones only and misses some. The sample lists a few hundred thousand clones; around 20% were seen once. Sequencing input: naive CD4+ T cells from blood. Receptor source: a woman aged 18-30 years in good health.

In this sample, this clone turned up a few times. This sequence joins TRBV14 and TRBJ2-1; the D is unclear. V was trimmed by 4 bases and J by 1 base, leaving 11 bases between them. The CDR3 runs to 15 residues. Germline values: CDR1 SGHDN, CDR2 FVKESK. The CDR3 nucleotides are TGTGCCAGCAGCCGAGGAGTCGGTTCCTACAATGAGCAGTTCTTC. As protein: CASSRGVGSYNEQFF.

This clone was observed a few times. Other nucleotide sequences from this sample produce the same CDR3. V is TRBV7-9 and J is TRBJ1-1; a weak D match, TRBD1 (5 bases). V was shortened by 2 bases and J by 4 bases, with 5 bases between the two germline ends. Per the germline V gene, CDR1 is SEHNR and CDR2 is FQNEAQ (reference sequence). The CDR3 covers 12 residues. The CDR3 region is CASSLRGTEAFF. The CDR3, as DNA: TGTGCCAGCAGCTTAAGGGGCACTGAAGCTTTCTTT.

V and J are TRBV7-6 and TRBJ2-1; 12 bases agree with TRBD2. Germline-derived CDR1 and CDR2 are SGHVS and FNYEAQ. The CDR3 spans 16 residues. With 5 bases clipped from V and 4 bases from J, the junction kept 6 bases outside the gene matches. CDR3: CASSPRLAGAYNEQFF. In nucleotides, the CDR3 is TGTGCCAGCAGCCCTAGACTAGCGGGGGCATACAATGAGCAGTTCTTC.

The V and J genes are TRBV2 and TRBJ2-5, with D maybe TRBD2 (5 bases). The germline V and J ends were trimmed by 8 bases and 7 bases, with 11 bases remaining between them. The germline gives CDR1 SNHLY, CDR2 FYNNEI. There are 11 residues in the CDR3. CDR3 protein: CASALEGTQYF. The CDR3 DNA reads as TGTGCCAGCGCTTTAGAGGGGACCCAGTACTTC.

The chain uses TRBV4-1 and TRBJ2-3, with 13 bases lining up with TRBD2. V lost 5 bases, J lost 3 bases, and 14 bases stayed unmatched. This CDR3 region has 19 residues. Looked up from germline, CDR1 is MGHRA and CDR2 is YSYEKL. CDR3 region: CASSAALGLAGFSTDTQYF. CDR3 sequence (DNA): TGCGCCAGCAGCGCCGCCCTGGGACTAGCGGGATTTAGTACAGATACGCAGTATTTT.

This clone was counted a few times. The chain couples TRBV6-5 to TRBJ2-7, with 7 bases fitting TRBD1. CDR1 MNHEY and CDR2 SVGAGI come from the germline V gene. V was clipped by 2 bases and J by 5 bases; unmatched bases: 6. There are 14 residues in the CDR3. The CDR3 is CASSYPRTGNEQYF. CDR3 DNA sequence: TGTGCCAGCAGTTACCCGAGGACAGGTAACGAGCAGTACTTC.

V and J are TRBV15 and TRBJ2-7; 10 nucleotides agree with TRBD2. V dropped 0 bases and J dropped 2; count of bases not matched to a gene: 4. The CDR3 is 16 residues long. Germline-derived CDR1 and CDR2 are LNHNV and YYDKDF (reference sequence). The CDR3 loop is CATSRDRTSGAYEQYF. CDR3 coding DNA: TGTGCCACCAGCAGAGATCGGACTAGCGGAGCCTACGAGCAGTACTTC.

A remark on this clone: Other nucleotide sequences in the sample specify the same CDR3. Here the CDR3 reads CASSYSGQGNGYTF. The CDR3 DNA sequence: TGTGCCAGCAGTTACTCCGGACAGGGGAATGGCTACACCTTC. The rearrangement joins TRBV6-6 to TRBJ1-2, with 9 nucleotides matching TRBD1. The V gene's germline CDR1 is MNHNY and CDR2 SVGAGI (reference sequence). Trimming took 0 bases from V and 6 from J; bases not matched to a gene: 2. This CDR3 is 14 amino acids long.

This chain joins TRBV30 and TRBJ1-1; 8 nucleotides match TRBD1. Trimming took 3 bases from V and 5 from J; bases not matched to a gene: 8. The CDR3 length is 14 residues. Germline CDR1 and CDR2: GTSNPN and SVGIG (reference sequence). CDR3 nucleotides: TGTGCCTGGAGCTACAGGGGGGTTGGAACTGAAGCTTTCTTT. Translation: CAWSYRGVGTEAFF.

This clone was counted between two and nine times. This rearrangement joins TRBV4-2 to TRBJ2-3; D is uncertain. Germline CDR1 reads LGHNA; CDR2 reads YNFKEQ. Trimming took off 4 bases at V and 0 bases at J, with 8 bases between the two ends. CDR3 length equals 14 residues. In nucleotides, the CDR3 is TGTGCCAGCAGCCGCGGAGCTAGCACAGATACGCAGTATTTT. Amino acids: CASSRGASTDTQYF.

The chain recombines TRBV2 with TRBJ2-5; possibly TRBD2 for D (6 bases). CDR1 and CDR2 (germline): SNHLY, FYNNEI. The CDR3 length is 14 residues. With 5 bases removed from V and 1 base from J, the gap between germline ends came to 11 bases. The CDR3 DNA reads TGTGCCAGCAGTCGGGCGGGACTCCAAGAGACCCAGTACTTC. It encodes CASSRAGLQETQYF.

This chain uses TRBV23-1 with TRBJ2-3; 8 bases are a match to TRBD2. TRBV23-1 is reported as an ORF; its role is uncertain. The CDR3 contains 18 residues. V was clipped by 3 bases and J by 0 bases; unmatched bases: 11. The CDR3 sequence: CASSQPGLARASTDTQYF. CDR3 in DNA: TGCGCCAGCAGTCAGCCCGGACTAGCACGTGCTAGCACAGATACGCAGTATTTT.

The V call is TRBV4-3, the J call TRBJ2-1, with 7 bases lining up with TRBD1. J was trimmed by 7 bases and V by 6 bases; bases with no gene match: 3. The germline V gene has CDR1 LGHNA and CDR2 YSLEER. CDR3 length: 12 amino acids. In DNA, the CDR3 is TGCGCCAGCAGAGGGACAGCGAATGAGCAGTTCTTC. As protein: CASRGTANEQFF.

The chain uses TRBV7-9 and TRBJ2-2; D not certain. This CDR3 comprises 14 residues. The V gene lost 7 bases and the J gene lost 3 bases, with 12 bases spanning the gap. Germline values: CDR1 SEHNR, CDR2 FQNEAQ (reference sequence). The CDR3: CASTPSGHTGELFF. CDR3 DNA sequence: TGTGCCAGCACCCCCTCTGGGCACACCGGGGAGCTGTTTTTT.

Comments on this clone: Other DNA sequences from this sample encode an identical CDR3 as well. The CDR3 here is CSASRETEAFF. The CDR3 nucleotides read TGCAGTGCTAGCAGGGAAACTGAAGCTTTCTTT. The rearrangement joins TRBV20-1 to TRBJ1-1; a possible D gene is TRBD1 (5 bases). The CDR3 covers 11 residues. CDR1 DFQATT and CDR2 SNEGSKA come from the germline V gene (reference sequence). Trimming removed 3 bases at V and 5 bases at J, with 7 bases between.

This clone showed up just a few times. The rearrangement joins TRBV4-1 to TRBJ1-2, with TRBD1 matching over 7 bases. J was trimmed by 4 bases and V by 3 bases; bases with no gene match: 8. CDR3 length equals 15 residues. Germline V gene sequence: CDR1 MGHRA, CDR2 YSYEKL. CDR3 in amino acids: CASSHRAQGFYGYTF. CDR3 bases: TGCGCCAGCAGCCATCGAGCACAGGGGTTCTATGGCTACACCTTC.

Only a few counts were recorded for this clone. V usage is TRBV2 and J usage is TRBJ2-1, with no clear D. The CDR3 sequence is 14 residues long. The germline gives CDR1 SNHLY, CDR2 FYNNEI. The V end was cut by 0 bases, the J end by 4 bases, with 7 bases between. The CDR3 loop reads CASSEAPRYNEQFF. CDR3 nucleotide sequence: TGTGCCAGCAGTGAAGCGCCCAGGTACAATGAGCAGTTCTTC.

This chain joins TRBV18 and TRBJ2-1; 7 bases are shared with TRBD1. Germline trimming cut 4 bases from V and 5 bases from J; bases unmatched to any gene: 2. The germline V gene encodes CDR1 KGHSH and CDR2 LQKENI. The CDR3 runs to 13 residues. In nucleotides, the CDR3 is TGTGCCAGCTCACGTCAGGGGGACAATGAGCAGTTCTTC. Translated: CASSRQGDNEQFF.

The table lists this clone with a few counts. The rearrangement links TRBV7-9 to TRBJ2-5, with D possibly being TRBD2 (6 bases). The CDR3 length is 15 residues. Trimming cost V 0 bases and J 5 bases, with 13 bases left between them. Germline CDR1 SEHNR, CDR2 FQNEAQ (reference sequence). The CDR3 DNA reads as TGTGCCAGCAGCTTAGCGCTTACTAGCATGGAGACCCAGTACTTC. Protein product: CASSLALTSMETQYF. Full variable domain (outside the CDR3, taken from reference TRBV7-9 and TRBJ2-5): DTGVSQNPRHKITKRGQNVTFRCDPISEHNRLYWYRQTLGQGPEFLTYFQNEAQLEKSRLLSDRFSAERPKGSFSTLEIQRTEQGDSAMYLCASSLALTSMETQYFGPGTRLLVL.

This clone was detected only a few times. This chain connects TRBV18 to TRBJ2-2; TRBD1 might be the D (5 bases). The CDR3 spans 13 residues. CDR1 and CDR2 from the germline V gene are KGHSH and LQKENI. The ends were cut back, 3 bases at V and 5 bases at J, with 7 bases in the middle. In nucleotides, the CDR3 is TGTGCCAGCTCACCGTCAGGGACCGGGGAGCTGTTTTTT. Translating gives CASSPSGTGELFF.

This clone has only one observation. The chain uses TRBV7-9 and TRBJ2-3; 9 bases align to TRBD2. Per the germline V gene, CDR1 is SEHNR and CDR2 is FQNEAQ (reference sequence). The CDR3 has 18 amino acids. The V and J ends lost 5 bases and 0 bases, in that order; junction bases with no gene match: 12. Written as DNA, the CDR3 is TGTGCCAGCAGCCCGAGGAGCGGGGGGACTGTTAGCACAGATACGCAGTATTTT. It translates to CASSPRSGGTVSTDTQYF.

This chain joins TRBV30 and TRBJ2-3, with 11 bases matching TRBD2. The CDR3 contains 18 residues. Unmatched junction bases numbered 14, after V lost 2 bases and J lost 4 bases. The germline CDR1 and CDR2 sequences are GTSNPN and SVGIG (reference sequence). The chain's CDR3 is CAWSPLTQLAGDSDTQYF. The CDR3 bases are TGTGCCTGGAGTCCATTAACTCAACTAGCGGGAGACTCAGATACGCAGTATTTT. The whole variable domain, filled in from reference TRBV30 and TRBJ2-3, reads SQTIHQWPATLVQPVGSPLSLECTVEGTSNPNLYWYRQAAGRGLQLLFYSVGIGQISSEVPQNLSASRPQDRQFILSSKKLLLSDSGFYLCAWSPLTQLAGDSDTQYFGPGTRLTVL.

V usage is TRBV7-8 and J usage is TRBJ2-7; the D gene is possibly TRBD1 (5 bases). With 5 bases removed from V and 3 bases from J, the gap between germline ends came to 11 bases. CDR1 is SGHVS and CDR2 is FQNEAQ in the germline V gene. The CDR3 has 13 amino acids. CDR3 nucleotide sequence: TGTGCCAGCAGCCCAAGGGGTGGCTACGAGCAGTACTTC. Translation: CASSPRGGYEQYF. The full variable domain, its missing parts supplied by reference TRBV7-8 and TRBJ2-7, is GAGVSQSPRYKVAKRGQDVALRCDPISGHVSLFWYQQALGQGPEFLTYFQNEAQLDKSGLPSDRFFAERPEGSVSTLKIQRTQQEDSAVYLCASSPRGGYEQYFGPGTRLTVT.

This clone has only a few counts. This chain joins TRBV6-6 and TRBJ1-1; tentative D call: TRBD1 (5 bases). The CDR3 runs to 12 residues. V lost 5 bases, J lost 8 bases, and 12 bases lay in between. Germline CDR1 is MNHNY and CDR2 is SVGAGI (reference sequence). The CDR3 nucleotides are TGTGCCAGCAGTCAGGACACCCTGGAAGCTTTCTTT. It is translated as CASSQDTLEAFF.

This clone was found a few times. V is TRBV9 and J is TRBJ2-1; 11 bases match TRBD2. V lost 4 bases and J lost 8; bases outside the gene matches: 17. Germline CDR1 reads SGDLS; CDR2 reads YYNGEE. CDR3 size: 18 residues. CDR3 sequence: CASSLGTSGSSIGHEQFF. CDR3 in DNA: TGTGCCAGCAGCCTCGGGACTAGCGGCTCCTCTATCGGGCATGAGCAGTTCTTC.

In the case of this clone: At the DNA level, this CDR3 is encoded by other sequences in the same sample as well. The genes are TRBV5-1 and TRBJ2-7; D is unresolved. The CDR3 is 12 amino acids. CDR1 is SGHRS and CDR2 is YFSETQ in the germline V gene. V was shortened by 2 bases and J by 1 base, with 4 bases between the two germline ends. The CDR3 DNA follows: TGCGCCAGCAGCTTCAGTTCCTACGAGCAGTACTTC. This encodes CASSFSSYEQYF.